This T cell receptor beta chain comes out of a study of shared clonotypes between healthy human individuals. Study-level points and caveats: Although depth was large, rarefaction showed that sequencing of the sorted subsets was incomplete. Sampling included only blood; tissue repertoires likely differ. Clonotype sharing across donors was expected to vary with sequencing depth.

Worth noting for this clone: Its antigen is currently unknown.

The authors loaded around 190 ng DNA, tens of thousands of T cell genomes, into sorted-subset replicate PCRs. Libraries were prepared by immunoSEQ multiplex PCR; TCRdb keeps only in-frame clonotypes and omits some of them. The profile shows about 2.4 million clones, 93% of them singletons. This clonotype was obtained from a man aged 18 to 30 in good health. Some clones in this sample may be carry-over from other donors' samples. Sequenced input: naive CD4+ T cells from PBMCs. Documented subset: CD45RA+ positively selected.

In DNA form, the CDR3 reads TGTGCCATCAGTGAGTCCTCCTTTGGCACAGATACGCAGTATTTT. Translated, it gives CAISESSFGTDTQYF. The chain links TRBV10-3 to TRBJ2-3, with no clear D. The CDR3 totals 15 residues. CDR1 ENHRY and CDR2 SYGVKD come from the germline V gene. V dropped 0 bases and J dropped 1 base, with 8 bases sitting between them.